This T cell receptor (beta chain) was captured in a study of cytomegalovirus exposure and HLA in healthy donors. Study results and limitations: In an earlier analysis, in approximately 570 donors, most V segments appeared productive either ~90% or ~30% of the time.

V gave up 6 bases and J gave up 3 bases, with 15 bases separating them. Germline V gene lookup returns CDR1 SEHNR and CDR2 FQNEAQ (reference sequence). The CDR3 has 14 residues. For this clone: The antigen is not known.

PCR primers comprised 60 Vbeta and 13 Jbeta primers. The protocol was immunoSEQ multiplex PCR, while the TCRdb copy is restricted to in-frame clones and leaves out a portion. Among about 120,000 clones listed, roughly 80% were seen once. This chain uses TRBV7-9 with TRBJ2-7; maybe TRBD1 (6 bases). This sequence was found in a man aged 55-75 years in good health and CMV-seropositive. Source material: PBMCs. The CDR3 sequence is CASSEQGSLYEQYF. In DNA form, the CDR3 reads TGTGCCAGCAGTGAACAGGGAAGTCTCTACGAGCAGTACTTC.